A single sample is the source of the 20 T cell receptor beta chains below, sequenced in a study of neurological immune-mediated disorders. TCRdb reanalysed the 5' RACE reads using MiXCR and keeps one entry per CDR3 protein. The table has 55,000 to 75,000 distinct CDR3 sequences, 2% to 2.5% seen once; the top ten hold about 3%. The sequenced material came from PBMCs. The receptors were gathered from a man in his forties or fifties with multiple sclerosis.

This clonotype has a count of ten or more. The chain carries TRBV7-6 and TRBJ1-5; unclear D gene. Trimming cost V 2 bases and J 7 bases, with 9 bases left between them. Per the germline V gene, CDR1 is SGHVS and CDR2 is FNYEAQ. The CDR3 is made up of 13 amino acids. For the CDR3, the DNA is TGTGCCAGCAGCTTAACTGCAGACCAGCCCCAGCATTTT. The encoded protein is CASSLTADQPQHF.

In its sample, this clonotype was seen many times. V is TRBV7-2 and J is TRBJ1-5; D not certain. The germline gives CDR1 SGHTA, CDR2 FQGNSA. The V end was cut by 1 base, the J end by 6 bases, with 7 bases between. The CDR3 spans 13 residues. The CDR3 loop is CASSLVNAQPQHF. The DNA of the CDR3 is TGTGCCAGCAGCTTAGTAAATGCTCAGCCCCAGCATTTT.

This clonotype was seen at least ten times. CDR3 DNA: TGTGCCAGCAGTCGCAGATCTGCAGATACGCAGTATTTT. It yields the protein CASSRRSADTQYF. The rearrangement joins TRBV12-3 or TRBV12-4 to TRBJ2-3; D unresolved. Trimming cost V 5 bases and J 4 bases, with 10 bases left between them. The CDR3 is made up of 13 amino acids.

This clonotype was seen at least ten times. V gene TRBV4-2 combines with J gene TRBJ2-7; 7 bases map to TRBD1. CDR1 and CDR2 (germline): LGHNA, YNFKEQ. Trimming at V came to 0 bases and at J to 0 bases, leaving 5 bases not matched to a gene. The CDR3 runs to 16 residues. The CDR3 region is CASSQDSTGDSYEQYF. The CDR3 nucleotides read TGTGCCAGCAGCCAAGATTCTACAGGGGACTCCTACGAGCAGTACTTC.

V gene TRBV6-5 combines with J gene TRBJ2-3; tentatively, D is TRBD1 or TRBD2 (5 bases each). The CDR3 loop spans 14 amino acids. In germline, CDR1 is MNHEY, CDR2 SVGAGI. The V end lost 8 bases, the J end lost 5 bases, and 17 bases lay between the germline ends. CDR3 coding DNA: TGTGCCAGCGGCCCCCGGGGACCGGAAGATACGCAGTATTTT. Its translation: CASGPRGPEDTQYF.

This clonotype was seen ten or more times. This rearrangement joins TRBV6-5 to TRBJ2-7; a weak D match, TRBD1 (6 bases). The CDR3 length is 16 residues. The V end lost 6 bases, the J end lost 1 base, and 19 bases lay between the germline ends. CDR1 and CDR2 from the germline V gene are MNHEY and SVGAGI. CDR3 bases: TGTGCCAGCAGCCCAGCCACAGGGTGGGGTTCCTACGAGCAGTACTTC. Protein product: CASSPATGWGSYEQYF.

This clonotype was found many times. CDR3 region: CASSPAQDTQYF. The CDR3 coding sequence is TGTGCCAGCAGCCCAGCGCAAGATACGCAGTATTTT. V usage is TRBV7-6 and J usage is TRBJ2-3; D is ambiguous. V was pared by 5 bases and J by 5 bases, with 8 bases between. The CDR3 sequence is 12 residues long. From germline, CDR1 is SGHVS and CDR2 FNYEAQ.

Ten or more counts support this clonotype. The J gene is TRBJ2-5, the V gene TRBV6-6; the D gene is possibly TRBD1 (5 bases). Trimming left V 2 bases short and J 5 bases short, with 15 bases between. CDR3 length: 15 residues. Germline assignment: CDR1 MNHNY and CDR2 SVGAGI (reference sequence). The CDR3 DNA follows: TGTGCCAGCAGTTACAACAGGATGGTGGGGGAGACCCAGTACTTC. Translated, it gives CASSYNRMVGETQYF.

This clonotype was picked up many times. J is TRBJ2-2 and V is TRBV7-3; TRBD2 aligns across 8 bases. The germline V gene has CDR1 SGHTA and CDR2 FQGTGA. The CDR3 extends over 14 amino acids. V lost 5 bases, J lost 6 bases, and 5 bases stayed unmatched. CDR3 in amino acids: CASSPFGGAGELFF. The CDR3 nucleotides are TGTGCCAGCAGCCCCTTCGGGGGGGCCGGGGAGCTGTTTTTT.

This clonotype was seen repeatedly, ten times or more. The CDR3 region is CASSLHSDSYNEQFF. CDR3 sequence (DNA): TGTGCCAGCTCCCTTCATAGTGACTCGTACAATGAGCAGTTCTTC. V gene TRBV7-2 combines with J gene TRBJ2-1; the D is unclear. This CDR3 is 15 amino acids long. Germline lookup yields CDR1 SGHTA and CDR2 FQGNSA. V was shortened by 8 bases and J by 4 bases, with 18 bases between the two germline ends.

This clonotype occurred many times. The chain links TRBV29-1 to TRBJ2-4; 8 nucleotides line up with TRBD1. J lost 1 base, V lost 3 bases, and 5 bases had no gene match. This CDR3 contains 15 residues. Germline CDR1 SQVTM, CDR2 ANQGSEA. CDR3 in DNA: TGCAGCGTTGAGGAGTGGGACAGGGCCAAAAACATTCAGTACTTC. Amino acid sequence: CSVEEWDRAKNIQYF.

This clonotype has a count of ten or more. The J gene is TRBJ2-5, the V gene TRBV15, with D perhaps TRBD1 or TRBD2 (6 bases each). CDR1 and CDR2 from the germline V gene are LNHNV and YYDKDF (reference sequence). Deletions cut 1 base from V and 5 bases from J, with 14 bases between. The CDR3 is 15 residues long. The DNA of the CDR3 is TGTGCCACCAGCAGAGGGTGGGGGGCAGAGGAGACCCAGTACTTC. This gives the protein CATSRGWGAEETQYF.

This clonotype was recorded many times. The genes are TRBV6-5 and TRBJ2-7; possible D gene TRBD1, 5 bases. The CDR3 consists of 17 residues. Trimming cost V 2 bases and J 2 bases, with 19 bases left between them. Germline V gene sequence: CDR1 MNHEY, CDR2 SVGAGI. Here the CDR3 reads CASSYNYRGSFPYEQYF. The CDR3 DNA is TGTGCCAGCAGTTACAATTATAGGGGTTCGTTCCCCTACGAGCAGTACTTC.

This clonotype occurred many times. The CDR3 sequence is CASSLETGEQYF. As DNA, the CDR3 is TGCGCCAGCAGCTTGGAGACAGGGGAGCAGTACTTC. V usage is TRBV5-1 and J usage is TRBJ2-7; 7 positions agree with TRBD1. In germline, CDR1 is SGHRS, CDR2 YFSETQ. V lost 0 bases, J lost 7 bases, and 1 base stayed unmatched. The CDR3 length is 12 residues.

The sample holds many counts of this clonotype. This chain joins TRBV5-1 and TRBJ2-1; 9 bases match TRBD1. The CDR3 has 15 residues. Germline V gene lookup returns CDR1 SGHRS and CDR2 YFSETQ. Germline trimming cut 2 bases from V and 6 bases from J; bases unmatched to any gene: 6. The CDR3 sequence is CASSFGQGQGNEQFF. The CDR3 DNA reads TGCGCCAGCAGCTTCGGACAGGGGCAGGGCAATGAGCAGTTCTTC.

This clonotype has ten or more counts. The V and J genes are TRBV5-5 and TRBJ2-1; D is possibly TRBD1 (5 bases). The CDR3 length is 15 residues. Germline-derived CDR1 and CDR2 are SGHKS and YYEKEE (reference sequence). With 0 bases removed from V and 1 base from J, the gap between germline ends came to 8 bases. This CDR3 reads CASSLEGESYNEQFF. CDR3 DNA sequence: TGTGCCAGCAGCTTGGAAGGGGAATCCTACAATGAGCAGTTCTTC.

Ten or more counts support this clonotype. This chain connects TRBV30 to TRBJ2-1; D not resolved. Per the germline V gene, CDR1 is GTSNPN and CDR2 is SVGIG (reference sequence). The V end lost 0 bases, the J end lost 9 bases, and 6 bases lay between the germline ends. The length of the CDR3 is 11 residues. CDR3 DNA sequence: TGTGCCTGGAGTGTACGGAGTGAGCAGTTCTTC. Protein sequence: CAWSVRSEQFF.

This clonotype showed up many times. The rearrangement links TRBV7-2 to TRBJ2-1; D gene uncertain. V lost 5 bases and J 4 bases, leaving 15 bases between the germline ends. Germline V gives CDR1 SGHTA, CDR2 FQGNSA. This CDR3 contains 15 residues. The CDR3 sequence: CASSHGPSQYNEQFF. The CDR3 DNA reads TGTGCCAGCAGCCACGGGCCGTCTCAGTACAATGAGCAGTTCTTC.

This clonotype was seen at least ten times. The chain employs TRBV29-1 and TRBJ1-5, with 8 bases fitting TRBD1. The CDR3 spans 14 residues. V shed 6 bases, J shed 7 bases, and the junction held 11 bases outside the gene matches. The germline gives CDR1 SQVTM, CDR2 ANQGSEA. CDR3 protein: CSVVEGQGGQPQHF. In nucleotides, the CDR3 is TGCAGCGTCGTGGAAGGACAGGGTGGACAGCCCCAGCATTTT.

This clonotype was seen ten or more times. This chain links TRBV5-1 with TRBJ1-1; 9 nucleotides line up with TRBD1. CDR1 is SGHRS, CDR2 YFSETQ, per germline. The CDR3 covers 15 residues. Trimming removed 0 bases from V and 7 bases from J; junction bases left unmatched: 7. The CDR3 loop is CASSLGTDRGSEAFF. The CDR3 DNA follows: TGCGCCAGCAGCTTGGGGACGGACAGGGGCAGTGAAGCTTTCTTT.